This T cell receptor (beta chain) originates from a study of blood T cell repertoires in COVID-19. Study details: PBMCs, B-cell-depleted T cells, or T cells provided the cDNA or gDNA that made up the material.

The table lists this clone with a count of one. Authors' processing steps: It was from reference gene primer amplification that nucleated cell counts were estimated. The data were produced by immunoSEQ multiplex PCR, yet TCRdb's version contains in-frame clones alone and is incomplete. That table is the source of V, J and clone size, and D and trimming were worked out from the DNA. The sample includes roughly 230,000 clones, approximately 84% of them seen just once. Germline CDR1 ENHRY, CDR2 SYGVKD. The ends lost 10 bases at V and 2 bases at J; junction bases unmatched: 3. This CDR3 comprises 12 residues.

This TCR came from a woman aged 50 to 60 who had been exposed to COVID-19. The sequencing input was PBMCs or T cells enriched from blood (not recorded which). The rearrangement links TRBV10-3 to TRBJ2-3, with 7 bases lining up with TRBD2. In nucleotides, the CDR3 is TGTGCCACCGGGACTACCACAGATACGCAGTATTTT. Its protein product is CATGTTTDTQYF.